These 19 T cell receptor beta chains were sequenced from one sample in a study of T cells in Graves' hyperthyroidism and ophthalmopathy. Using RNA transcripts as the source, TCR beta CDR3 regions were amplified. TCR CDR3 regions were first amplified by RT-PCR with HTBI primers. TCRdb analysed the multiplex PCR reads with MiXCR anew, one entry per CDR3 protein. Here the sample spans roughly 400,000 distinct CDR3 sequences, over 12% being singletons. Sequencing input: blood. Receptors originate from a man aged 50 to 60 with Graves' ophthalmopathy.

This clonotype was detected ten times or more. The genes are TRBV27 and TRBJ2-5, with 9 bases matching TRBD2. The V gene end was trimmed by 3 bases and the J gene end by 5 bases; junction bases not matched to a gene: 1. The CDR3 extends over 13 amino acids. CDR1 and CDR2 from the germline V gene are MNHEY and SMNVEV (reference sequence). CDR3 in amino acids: CASSFSGSETQYF. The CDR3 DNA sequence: TGTGCCAGCAGTTTTAGCGGGAGTGAGACCCAGTACTTC.

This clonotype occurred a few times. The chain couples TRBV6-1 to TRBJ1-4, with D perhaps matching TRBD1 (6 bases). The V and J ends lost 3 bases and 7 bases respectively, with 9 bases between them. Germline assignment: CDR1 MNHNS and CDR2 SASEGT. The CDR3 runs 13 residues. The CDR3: CASSDRGSEKLFF. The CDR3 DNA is TGTGCCAGCAGTGACAGGGGCTCTGAAAAACTGTTTTTT.

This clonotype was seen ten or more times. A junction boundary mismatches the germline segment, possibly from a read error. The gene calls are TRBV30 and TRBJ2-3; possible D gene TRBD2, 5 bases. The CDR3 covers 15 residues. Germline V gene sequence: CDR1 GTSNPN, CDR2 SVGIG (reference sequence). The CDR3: CARSRGAEGTDTQYF. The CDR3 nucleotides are TGTGCCCGGAGCCGGGGAGCGGAAGGCACAGATACGCAGTATTTT.

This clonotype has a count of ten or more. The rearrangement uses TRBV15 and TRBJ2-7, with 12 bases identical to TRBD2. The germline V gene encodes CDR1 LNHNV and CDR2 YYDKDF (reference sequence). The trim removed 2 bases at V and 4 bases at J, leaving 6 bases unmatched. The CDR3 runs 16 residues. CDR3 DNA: TGTGCCACCAGCAGAACGCCGCTAGCGGGAGGGTACGAGCAGTACTTC. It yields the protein CATSRTPLAGGYEQYF. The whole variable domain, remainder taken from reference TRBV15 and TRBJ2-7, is DAMVIQNPRYQVTQFGKPVTLSCSQTLNHNVMYWYQQKSSQAPKLLFHYYDKDFNNEADTPDNFQSRRPNTSFCFLDIRSPGLGDTAMYLCATSRTPLAGGYEQYFGPGTRLTVT.

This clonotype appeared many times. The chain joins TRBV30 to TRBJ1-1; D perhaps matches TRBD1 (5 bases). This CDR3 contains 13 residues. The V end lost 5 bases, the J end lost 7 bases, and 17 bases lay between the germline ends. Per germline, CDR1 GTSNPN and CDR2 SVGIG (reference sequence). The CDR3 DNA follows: TGTGCCTGGGGGAAAGGGGTCAACTTTGAAGCTTTCTTT. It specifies CAWGKGVNFEAFF. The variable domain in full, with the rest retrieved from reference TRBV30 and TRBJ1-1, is SQTIHQWPATLVQPVGSPLSLECTVEGTSNPNLYWYRQAAGRGLQLLFYSVGIGQISSEVPQNLSASRPQDRQFILSSKKLLLSDSGFYLCAWGKGVNFEAFFGQGTRLTVV.

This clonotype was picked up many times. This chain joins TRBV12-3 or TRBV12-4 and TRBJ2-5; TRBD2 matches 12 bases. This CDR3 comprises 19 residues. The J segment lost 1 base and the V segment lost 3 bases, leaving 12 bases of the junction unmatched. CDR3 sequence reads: CASSLETSGRRGSQETQYF. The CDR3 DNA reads TGTGCCAGCAGTTTGGAGACTAGCGGGAGACGGGGGTCCCAAGAGACCCAGTACTTC.

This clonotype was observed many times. As DNA, the CDR3 is TGCAGTGCTAGAGCGGGCGTTGGGATGAACAGGGCTTTCTTT. It codes for CSARAGVGMNRAFF. The chain carries TRBV20-1 and TRBJ1-1; the D gene is possibly TRBD1 (5 bases). The ends were cut back, 1 base at V and 11 bases at J, with 20 bases in the middle. Per the germline V gene, CDR1 is DFQATT and CDR2 is SNEGSKA (reference sequence). The CDR3 extends over 14 amino acids.

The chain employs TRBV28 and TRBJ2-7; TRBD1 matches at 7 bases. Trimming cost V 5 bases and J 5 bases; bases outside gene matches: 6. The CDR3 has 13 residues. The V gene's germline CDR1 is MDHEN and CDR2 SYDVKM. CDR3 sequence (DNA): TGTGCCAGCAGTCCCCGGGACAGAGACGAGCAGTACTTC. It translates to CASSPRDRDEQYF.

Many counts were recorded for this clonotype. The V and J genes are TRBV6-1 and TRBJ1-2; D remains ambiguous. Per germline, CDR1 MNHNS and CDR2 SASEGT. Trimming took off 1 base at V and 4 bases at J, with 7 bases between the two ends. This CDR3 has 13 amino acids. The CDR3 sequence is CASSEGSRYGYTF. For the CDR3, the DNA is TGTGCCAGCAGTGAAGGGTCACGCTATGGCTACACCTTC.

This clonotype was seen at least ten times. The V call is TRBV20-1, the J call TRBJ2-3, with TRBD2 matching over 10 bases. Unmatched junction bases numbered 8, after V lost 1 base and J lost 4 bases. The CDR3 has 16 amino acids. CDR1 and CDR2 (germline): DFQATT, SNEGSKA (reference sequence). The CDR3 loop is CSARARKREGADTQYF. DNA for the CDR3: TGCAGTGCTAGAGCCCGGAAGCGGGAGGGGGCAGATACGCAGTATTTT.

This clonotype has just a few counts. This chain's CDR3 is CASSLASRDYGYTF. As DNA, the CDR3 is TGCGCCAGCAGCTTGGCGTCCCGAGACTATGGCTACACCTTC. This chain connects TRBV5-1 to TRBJ1-2, with no clear D. This CDR3 is built from 14 residues. Germline V lookup: CDR1 SGHRS, CDR2 YFSETQ. The V end lost 0 bases, the J end lost 3 bases, and 9 bases lay between the germline ends.

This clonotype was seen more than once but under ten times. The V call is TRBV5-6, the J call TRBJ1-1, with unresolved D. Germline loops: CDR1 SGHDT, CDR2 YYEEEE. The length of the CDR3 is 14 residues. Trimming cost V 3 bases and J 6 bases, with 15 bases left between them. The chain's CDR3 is CASSSDPGRAEAFF. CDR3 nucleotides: TGTGCCAGCAGCTCGGACCCCGGGAGGGCTGAAGCTTTCTTT.

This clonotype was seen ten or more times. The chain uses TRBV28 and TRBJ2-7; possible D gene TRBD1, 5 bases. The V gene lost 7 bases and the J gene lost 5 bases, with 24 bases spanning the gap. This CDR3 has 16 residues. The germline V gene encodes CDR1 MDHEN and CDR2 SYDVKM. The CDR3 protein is CASIASGFAIYHEQYF. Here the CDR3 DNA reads TGTGCCAGCATTGCCTCAGGGTTTGCTATCTACCACGAGCAGTACTTC.

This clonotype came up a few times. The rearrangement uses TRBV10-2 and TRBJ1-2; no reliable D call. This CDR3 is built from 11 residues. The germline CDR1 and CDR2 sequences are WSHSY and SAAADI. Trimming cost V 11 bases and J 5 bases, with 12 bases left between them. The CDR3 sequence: CAASGSYGYTF. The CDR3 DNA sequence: TGCGCCGCGTCGGGATCTTATGGCTACACCTTC.

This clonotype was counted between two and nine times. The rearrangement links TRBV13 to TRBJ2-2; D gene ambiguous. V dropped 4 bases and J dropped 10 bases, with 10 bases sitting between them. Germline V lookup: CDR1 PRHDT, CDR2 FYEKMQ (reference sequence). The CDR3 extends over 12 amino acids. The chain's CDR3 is CASSSLRSELFF. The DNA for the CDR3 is TGTGCCAGCAGCTCGTTGAGGTCGGAGCTGTTTTTT.

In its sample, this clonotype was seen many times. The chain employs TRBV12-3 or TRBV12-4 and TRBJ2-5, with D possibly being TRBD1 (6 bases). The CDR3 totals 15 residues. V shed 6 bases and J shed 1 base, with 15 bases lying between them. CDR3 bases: TGTGCCAGCAGCTCCGTGACAGGTGTCCAAGAGACCCAGTACTTC. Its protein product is CASSSVTGVQETQYF.

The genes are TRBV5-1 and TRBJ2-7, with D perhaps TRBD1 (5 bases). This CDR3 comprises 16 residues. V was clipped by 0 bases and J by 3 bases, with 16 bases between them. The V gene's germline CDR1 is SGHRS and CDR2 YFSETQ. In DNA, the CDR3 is TGCGCCAGCAGCTTGGATCCCCCCCAGGGTGGCTACGAGCAGTACTTC. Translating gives CASSLDPPQGGYEQYF. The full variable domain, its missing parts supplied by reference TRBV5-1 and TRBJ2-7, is KAGVTQTPRYLIKTRGQQVTLSCSPISGHRSVSWYQQTPGQGLQFLFEYFSETQRNKGNFPGRFSGRQFSNSRSEMNVSTLELGDSALYLCASSLDPPQGGYEQYFGPGTRLTVT.

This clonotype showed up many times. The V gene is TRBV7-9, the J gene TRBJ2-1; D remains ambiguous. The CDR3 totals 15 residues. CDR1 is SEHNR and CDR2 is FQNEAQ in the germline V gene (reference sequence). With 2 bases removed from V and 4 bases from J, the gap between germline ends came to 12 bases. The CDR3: CASSLLGTSYNEQFF. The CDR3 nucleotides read TGTGCCAGCAGCTTATTGGGAACCTCATACAATGAGCAGTTCTTC.

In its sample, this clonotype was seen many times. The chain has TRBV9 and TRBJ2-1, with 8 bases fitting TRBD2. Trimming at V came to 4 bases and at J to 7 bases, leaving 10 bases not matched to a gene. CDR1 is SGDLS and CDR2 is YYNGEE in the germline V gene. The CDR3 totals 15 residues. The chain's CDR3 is CASSSQAGEGNEQFF. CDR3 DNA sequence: TGTGCCAGCAGCTCCCAAGCGGGAGAAGGAAATGAGCAGTTCTTC.